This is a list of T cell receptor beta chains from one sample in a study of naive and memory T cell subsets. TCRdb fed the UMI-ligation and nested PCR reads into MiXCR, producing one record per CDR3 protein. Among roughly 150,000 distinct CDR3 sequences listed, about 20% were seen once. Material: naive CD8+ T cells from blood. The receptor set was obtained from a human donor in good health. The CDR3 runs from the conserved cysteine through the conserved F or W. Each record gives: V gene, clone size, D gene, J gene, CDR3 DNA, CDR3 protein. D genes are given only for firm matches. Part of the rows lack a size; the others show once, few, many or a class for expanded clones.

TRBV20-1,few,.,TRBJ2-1,TGCAGTGCTAGAGATCGGTCAGAAGAGCAGTTCTTC,CSARDRSEEQFF
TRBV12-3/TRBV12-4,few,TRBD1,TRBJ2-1,TGTGCCAGCAGTCCGGGACAGGGGGTCGAGCAGTTCTTC,CASSPGQGVEQFF
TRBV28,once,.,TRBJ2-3,TGTGCCAGCAGTCCTATATGGGGGGAGGCAGATACGCAGTATTTT,CASSPIWGEADTQYF
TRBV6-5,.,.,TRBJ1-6,TGTGCCAGCAGTTACAGCTGGGGGACTAACTCACCCCCTCACTTT,CASSYSWGTNSPPHF
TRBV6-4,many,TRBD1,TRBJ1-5,TGTGCCAGCAGTTGCCGGACAGGGGATAGCAATCAGCCCCAGCATTTT,CASSCRTGDSNQPQHF
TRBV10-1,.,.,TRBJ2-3,TGCGCCAGCAGTGCCGGGTTGTGGGTAGGAGATACGCAGTATTTT,CASSAGLWVGDTQYF
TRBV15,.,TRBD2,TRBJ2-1,TGTGCCACCTCCGGGACTAGCGGGAGAGCCTACAATGAGCAGTTCTTC,CATSGTSGRAYNEQFF
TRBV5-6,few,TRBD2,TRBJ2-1,TGTGCCAGCAGCTTGGAGCTAGCGGGAGGACATATGTTCTTC,CASSLELAGGHMFF
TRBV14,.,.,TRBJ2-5,TGTGCCAGCAGCCAGGGCCCTATGTCGACACTTCAAGAGACCCAGTACTTC,CASSQGPMSTLQETQYF
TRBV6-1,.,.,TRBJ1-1,TGTGCCAGCAGTGTGGGGGCGCGGAGCACTGAAGCTTTCTTT,CASSVGARSTEAFF
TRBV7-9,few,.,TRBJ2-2,TGTGCCAGCAGCTTATTCGCCGGGGAGCTGTTTTTT,CASSLFAGELFF
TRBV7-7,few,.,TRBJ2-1,TGTGCCAGCAGCTTAGAGAACCACAATGAGCAGTTCTTC,CASSLENHNEQFF
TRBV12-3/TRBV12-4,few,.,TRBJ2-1,TGTGCCAGCAGGAGACCAGAATCCGTGGATGAGCAGTTCTTC,CASRRPESVDEQFF
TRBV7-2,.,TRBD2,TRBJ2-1,TGTGCCAGCAGCTTAGCGCCTGGACTAGCGGGAGTTAGTGAGCAGTTCTTC,CASSLAPGLAGVSEQFF
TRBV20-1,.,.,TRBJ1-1,TGCAGTGCTAGAGACCCGAGGGCGATGAACACTGAAGCTTTCTTT,CSARDPRAMNTEAFF
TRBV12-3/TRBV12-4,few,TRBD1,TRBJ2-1,TGTGCCAGCAGTTTTGTAGGACAGGGCGATGAGCAGTTCTTC,CASSFVGQGDEQFF
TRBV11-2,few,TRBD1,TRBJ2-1,TGTGCCAGCAGCTTGAACAGGGGAATTTACAATGAGCAGTTCTTC,CASSLNRGIYNEQFF
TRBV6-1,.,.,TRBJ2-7,TGTGCCAGCAGTATAGAAGGTGACCCCTTGGACGAGCAGTACTTC,CASSIEGDPLDEQYF
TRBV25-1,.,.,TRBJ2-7,TGTGCCAGCAGTGCACCCGGGATTAACTACGAGCAGTACTTC,CASSAPGINYEQYF
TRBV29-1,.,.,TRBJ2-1,TGCAGCGTTGAAGAAGGTGGAGGTAGCGGAGCCTACAATGAGCAGTTCTTC,CSVEEGGGSGAYNEQFF
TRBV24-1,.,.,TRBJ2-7,TGTGCCACCAGTACCCTCACGACAGCTAGTTCGTACGAGCAGTACTTC,CATSTLTTASSYEQYF
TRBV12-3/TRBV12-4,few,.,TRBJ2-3,TGTGCCAGCAGTTTAGTTATGTCAGATACGCAGTATTTT,CASSLVMSDTQYF
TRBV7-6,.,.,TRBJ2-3,TGTGCCAGCAGCTTCGGAACGGGAGGCACAGATACGCAGTATTTT,CASSFGTGGTDTQYF
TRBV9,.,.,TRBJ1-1,TGTGCCAGCAGCGTAGTTCGGACGGCCACAGGGAACACTGAAGCTTTCTTT,CASSVVRTATGNTEAFF
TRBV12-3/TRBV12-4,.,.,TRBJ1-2,TGTGCCAGCAGCTCAGGGTATGACAACTATGGCTACACCTTC,CASSSGYDNYGYTF
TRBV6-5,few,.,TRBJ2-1,TGTGCCAGCAGTTACAGGGATTCCCCCATCGAGCAGTTCTTC,CASSYRDSPIEQFF
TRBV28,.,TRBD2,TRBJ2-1,TGTGCCAGCAGTTCCGTCCCAGCGGGATACAATGAGCAGTTCTTC,CASSSVPAGYNEQFF
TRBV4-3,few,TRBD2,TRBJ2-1,TGCGCCAGCAGCCCCCTAGCGGGAGATGATGAGCAGTTCTTC,CASSPLAGDDEQFF
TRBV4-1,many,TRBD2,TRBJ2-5,TGCGCCAGCAGCCCTGGACTAGACCAAGAGACCCAGTACTTC,CASSPGLDQETQYF
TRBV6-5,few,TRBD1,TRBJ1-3,TGTGCCAGCAGTTTGGGACAGATCTCTGGAAACACCATATATTTT,CASSLGQISGNTIYF
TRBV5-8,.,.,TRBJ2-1,TGTGCCAGCAGCTTGTTACCCCGCTCCTACAATGAGCAGTTCTTC,CASSLLPRSYNEQFF
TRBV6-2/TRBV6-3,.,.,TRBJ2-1,TGTGCCAGCAGTTACCCGCGGGACCACGGGAATGAGCAGTTCTTC,CASSYPRDHGNEQFF
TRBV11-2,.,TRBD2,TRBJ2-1,TGTGCCAGCAGCTTAGATCCCTCCGGGAGGGCCTTCGGGCAGTTCTTC,CASSLDPSGRAFGQFF
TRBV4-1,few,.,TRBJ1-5,TGCGCCAGCGGCGGCAGCTCCCATCAGCCCCAGCATTTT,CASGGSSHQPQHF
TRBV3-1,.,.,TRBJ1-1,TGTGCCAGCAGCACCCTTACAGGGCACGTATTGAACACTGAAGCTTTCTTT,CASSTLTGHVLNTEAFF
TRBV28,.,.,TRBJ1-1,TGTGCCAGCAGTTTAACGGGGGTAGGCACTGAAGCTTTCTTT,CASSLTGVGTEAFF
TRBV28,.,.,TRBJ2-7,TGTGCCAGCAGCCCGGTGACCGGGACCTCCGAGCAGTACTTC,CASSPVTGTSEQYF
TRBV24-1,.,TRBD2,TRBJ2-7,TGTGCCACCAGTGACCGGACTAGCGGGAGTTCCGAGCAGTACTTC,CATSDRTSGSSEQYF
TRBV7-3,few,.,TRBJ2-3,TGTGCCAGCAGCTTACCCTCGGACTTGGAAACAGATACGCAGTATTTT,CASSLPSDLETDTQYF
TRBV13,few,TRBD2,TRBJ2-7,TGTGCCAGCAGCATAGCGGGGGGGGAATCTACGTACGAGCAGTACTTC,CASSIAGGESTYEQYF
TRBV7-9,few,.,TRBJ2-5,TGTGCCAGCAGCTTAGACAGGGATGCCCAGTACTTC,CASSLDRDAQYF
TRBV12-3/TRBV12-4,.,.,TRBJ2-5,TGTGCCAGCAGTTGGGACGTAGAAGAGACCCAGTACTTC,CASSWDVEETQYF
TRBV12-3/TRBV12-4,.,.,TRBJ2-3,TGTGCCAGCAGTTTTTGGACAGGGTCCGGGGCGGGAGGAACAGATACGCAGTATTTT,CASSFWTGSGAGGTDTQYF
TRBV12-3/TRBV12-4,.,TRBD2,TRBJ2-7,TGTGCCAGCAGTTTAAAGCGGGGGGGGCCCCCCGTGCAGTACTTC,CASSLKRGGPPVQYF
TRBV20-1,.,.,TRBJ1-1,TGCAGTGCTAGACCAGACATGGGCACTGAAGCTTTCTTT,CSARPDMGTEAFF
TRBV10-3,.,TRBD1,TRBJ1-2,TGTGCCATCAGTGAGTCGTCCGGGACAGGGGTCGGCTACACCTTC,CAISESSGTGVGYTF
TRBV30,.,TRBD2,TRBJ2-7,TGTGCCTGGAGTGACGGGACTAGCGGGAACTACGAGCAGTACTTC,CAWSDGTSGNYEQYF
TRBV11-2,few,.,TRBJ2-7,TGTGCCAGCAGCTTCACGCTAATTACAGGGTCCTACGAGCAGTACTTC,CASSFTLITGSYEQYF
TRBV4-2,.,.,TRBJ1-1,TGTGCCAGCAGCCAAGATGCGGTTGAAGCTTTCTTT,CASSQDAVEAFF